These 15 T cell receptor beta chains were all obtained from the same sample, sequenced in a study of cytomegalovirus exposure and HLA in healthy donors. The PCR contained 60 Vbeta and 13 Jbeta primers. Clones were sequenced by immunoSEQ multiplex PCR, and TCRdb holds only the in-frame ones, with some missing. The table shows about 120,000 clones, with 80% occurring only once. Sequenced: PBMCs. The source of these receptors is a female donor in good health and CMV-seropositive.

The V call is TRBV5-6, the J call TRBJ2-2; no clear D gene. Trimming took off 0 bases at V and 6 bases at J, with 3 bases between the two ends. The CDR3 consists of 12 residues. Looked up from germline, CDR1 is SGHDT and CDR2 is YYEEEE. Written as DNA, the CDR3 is TGTGCCAGCAGCTTGGAGCCCGGGGAGCTGTTTTTT. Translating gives CASSLEPGELFF.

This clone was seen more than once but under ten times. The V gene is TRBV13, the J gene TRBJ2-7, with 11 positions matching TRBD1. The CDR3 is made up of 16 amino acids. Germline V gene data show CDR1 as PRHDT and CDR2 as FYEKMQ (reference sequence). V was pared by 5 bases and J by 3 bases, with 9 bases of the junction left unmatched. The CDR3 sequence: CASSTSTGTGGYEQYF. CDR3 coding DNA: TGTGCCAGCAGCACGAGTACCGGGACAGGGGGCTACGAGCAGTACTTC.

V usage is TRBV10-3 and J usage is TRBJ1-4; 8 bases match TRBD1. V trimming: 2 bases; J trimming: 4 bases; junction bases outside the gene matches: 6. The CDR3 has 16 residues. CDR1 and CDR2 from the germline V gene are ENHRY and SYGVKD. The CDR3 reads CAISEGQGSINEKLFF. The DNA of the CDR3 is TGTGCCATCAGTGAGGGACAGGGTTCCATTAATGAAAAACTGTTTTTT.

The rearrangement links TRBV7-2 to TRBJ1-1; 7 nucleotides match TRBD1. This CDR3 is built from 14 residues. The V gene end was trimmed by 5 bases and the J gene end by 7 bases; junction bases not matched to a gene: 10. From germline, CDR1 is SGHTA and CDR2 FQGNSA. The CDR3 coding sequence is TGTGCCAGCAGCCCCTCGGGACAGTTAATTGAAGCTTTCTTT. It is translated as CASSPSGQLIEAFF.

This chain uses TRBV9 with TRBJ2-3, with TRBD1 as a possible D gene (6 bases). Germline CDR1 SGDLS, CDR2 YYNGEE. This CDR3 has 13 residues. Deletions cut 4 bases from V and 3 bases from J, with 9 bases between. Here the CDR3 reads CASSPDSTDTQYF. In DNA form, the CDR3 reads TGTGCCAGCAGCCCGGACAGTACAGATACGCAGTATTTT.

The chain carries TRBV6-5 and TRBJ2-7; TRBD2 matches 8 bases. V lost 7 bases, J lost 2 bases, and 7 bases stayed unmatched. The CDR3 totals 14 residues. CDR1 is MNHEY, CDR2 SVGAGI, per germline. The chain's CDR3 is CASTSPGGAYEQYF. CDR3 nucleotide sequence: TGTGCCAGCACCTCTCCGGGGGGGGCCTACGAGCAGTACTTC.

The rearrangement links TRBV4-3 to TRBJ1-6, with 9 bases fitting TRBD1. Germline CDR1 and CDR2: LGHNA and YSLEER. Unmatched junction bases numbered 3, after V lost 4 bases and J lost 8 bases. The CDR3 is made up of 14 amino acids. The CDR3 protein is CASSLTGGYSPLHF. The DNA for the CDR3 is TGCGCCAGCAGCCTAACAGGGGGCTATTCACCCCTCCACTTT.

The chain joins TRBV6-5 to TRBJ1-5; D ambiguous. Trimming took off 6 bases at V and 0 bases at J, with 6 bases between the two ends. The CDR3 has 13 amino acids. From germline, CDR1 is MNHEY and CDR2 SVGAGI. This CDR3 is CASRRNSNQPQHF. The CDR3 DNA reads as TGTGCCAGCAGGAGAAATAGCAATCAGCCCCAGCATTTT.

The CDR3 protein is CASSLGQLDYGYTF. The CDR3 coding sequence is TGTGCCAGCAGTTTAGGGCAACTCGACTATGGCTACACCTTC. The chain joins TRBV28 to TRBJ1-2; D uncertain. The V gene's germline CDR1 is MDHEN and CDR2 SYDVKM. This CDR3 comprises 14 residues. The germline V and J ends were trimmed by 2 bases and 3 bases, with 10 bases remaining between them.

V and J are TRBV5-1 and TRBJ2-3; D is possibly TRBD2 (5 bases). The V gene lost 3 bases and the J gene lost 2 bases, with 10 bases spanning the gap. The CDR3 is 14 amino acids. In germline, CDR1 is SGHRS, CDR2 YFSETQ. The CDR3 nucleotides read TGCGCCAGCAGCTCGACGGGATACACAGATACGCAGTATTTT. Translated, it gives CASSSTGYTDTQYF.

The CDR3 nucleotides are TGCGCCAGCAGCCAAGATGCTGGACAAGCGAACTCCTACGAGCAGTACTTC. Amino acids: CASSQDAGQANSYEQYF. This sequence joins TRBV4-3 and TRBJ2-7, with D tentatively TRBD1 (5 bases). Trimming took off 0 bases at V and 0 bases at J, with 15 bases between the two ends. The CDR3 totals 17 residues. Germline V CDR1 and CDR2: LGHNA, YSLEER.

The CDR3 coding sequence is TGTGCCAGCTCCAGGGGGGCCCTCTCCTACGAGCAGTACTTC. It is translated as CASSRGALSYEQYF. The chain uses TRBV18 and TRBJ2-7; D possibly corresponds to TRBD1 (7 bases). This CDR3 comprises 14 residues. Germline lookup yields CDR1 KGHSH and CDR2 LQKENI. Trimming took 6 bases from V and 0 from J, leaving 12 bases between them.

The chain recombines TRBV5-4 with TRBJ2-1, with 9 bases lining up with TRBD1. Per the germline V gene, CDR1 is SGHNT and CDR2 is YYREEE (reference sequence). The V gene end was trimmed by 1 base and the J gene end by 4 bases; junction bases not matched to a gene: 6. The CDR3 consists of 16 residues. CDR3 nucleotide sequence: TGTGCCAGCAGCTTGTTCTTCGGACAGGGGTACAATGAGCAGTTCTTC. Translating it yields CASSLFFGQGYNEQFF.

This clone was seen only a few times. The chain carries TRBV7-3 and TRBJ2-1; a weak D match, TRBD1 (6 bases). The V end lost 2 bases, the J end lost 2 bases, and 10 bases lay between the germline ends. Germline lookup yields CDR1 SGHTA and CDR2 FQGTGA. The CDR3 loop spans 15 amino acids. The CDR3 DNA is TGTGCCAGCAGCTTAGGGCAGGGGCCCTACAATGAGCAGTTCTTC. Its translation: CASSLGQGPYNEQFF. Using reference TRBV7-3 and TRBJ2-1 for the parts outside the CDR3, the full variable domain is GAGVSQTPSNKVTEKGKYVELRCDPISGHTALYWYRQSLGQGPEFLIYFQGTGAADDSGLPNDRFFAVRPEGSVSTLKIQRTERGDSAVYLCASSLGQGPYNEQFFGPGTRLTVL.

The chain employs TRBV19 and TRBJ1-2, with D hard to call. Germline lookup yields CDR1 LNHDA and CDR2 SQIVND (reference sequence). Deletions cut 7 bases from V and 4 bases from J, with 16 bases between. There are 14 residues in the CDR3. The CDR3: CASTLSGALYGYTF. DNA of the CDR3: TGTGCCAGTACACTCTCGGGAGCCCTCTATGGCTACACCTTC.